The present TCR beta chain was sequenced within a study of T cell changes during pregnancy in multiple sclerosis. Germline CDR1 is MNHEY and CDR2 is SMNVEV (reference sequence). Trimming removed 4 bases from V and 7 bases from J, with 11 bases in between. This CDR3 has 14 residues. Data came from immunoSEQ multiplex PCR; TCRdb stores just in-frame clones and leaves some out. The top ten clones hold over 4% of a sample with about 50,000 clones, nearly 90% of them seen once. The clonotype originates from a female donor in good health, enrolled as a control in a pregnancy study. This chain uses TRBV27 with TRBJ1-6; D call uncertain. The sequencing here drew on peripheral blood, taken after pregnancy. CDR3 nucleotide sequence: TGTGCCAGCAGTTACAACAGTCTCAATTCACCCCTCCACTTT. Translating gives CASSYNSLNSPLHF.